This section outlines one T cell receptor beta chain sequence together with its context. Its antigen remains unidentified. Profiling relied on immunoSEQ multiplex PCR, and the TCRdb table lists in-frame clones only, not all of them. The top ten clones hold around 19% of a sample with roughly 92,000 clones, 70% to 90% of them seen once. The data stem from a study of identifying expanded T cells in peripheral blood. Collection occurred without any documented infections or immune events in donors. After removal of 3 bases from V and 11 bases from J, the junction contained 5 bases not matched to a gene. CDR1 is KGHSH and CDR2 is LQKENI in the germline V gene. The CDR3 consists of 13 residues. General study results and limits: Differentially abundant clones: around 1.1 between replicates, about 16 at around 2 weeks, 19 at four.

J is TRBJ2-4 and V is TRBV18; 9 bases fit TRBD1. What was sequenced was blood. The TCR comes from a person aged 18 to 70 in good health. The CDR3 spells CASSPGQGILQYF. DNA for the CDR3: TGTGCCAGCTCACCGGGACAGGGAATTCTTCAGTACTTC.